A single T cell receptor (beta chain) is shown here with its context. The data stem from a study of technical replicates of blood from several donors. Sequenced by immunoSEQ multiplex PCR; TCRdb stores in-frame clones only, minus some. The data hold 65,000 to 95,000 clones, with about nine tenths observed a single time. This CDR3 comprises 14 residues. From germline, CDR1 is LGHNA and CDR2 YNFKEQ. V dropped 7 bases and J dropped 2; count of bases not matched to a gene: 5. Sequencing used T cells isolated from PBMCs. The chain couples TRBV4-2 to TRBJ2-5, with 9 nucleotides matching TRBD1. The TCR sequence derives from a human donor in good health. The CDR3 spells CASTSGTGQETQYF. In DNA, the CDR3 is TGTGCCAGCACCTCCGGGACAGGGCAAGAGACCCAGTACTTC.